This section outlines one T cell receptor (beta chain) sequence together with its context. Its antigen is not identified. The entry originates in a study of early T cells in non-severe SARS-CoV-2 infection. Trimming took off 5 bases at V and 1 base at J, with 14 bases between the two ends. The CDR3 covers 15 residues. Each CDR3 protein is one row after TCRdb ran MiXCR on the 5' RACE reads. Among 75,000 to 80,000 distinct CDR3 sequences, approximately 11% were seen once, and the ten largest hold about 11%. Study results and caveats: Lookups in VDJdb leaned toward anti-spike CD8 responses and missed private and CD4 specificities.

The TCR originated in an adult who was a healthcare worker with PCR-confirmed SARS-CoV-2 infection or an uninfected control (not recorded which). This specimen was whole blood, taken at baseline. V usage is TRBV12-3 or TRBV12-4 and J usage is TRBJ2-5; D gene uncertain. DNA of the CDR3: TGTGCCAGCAGTCCCGGTACAGCAACCCAAGAGACCCAGTACTTC. Its translation is CASSPGTATQETQYF.